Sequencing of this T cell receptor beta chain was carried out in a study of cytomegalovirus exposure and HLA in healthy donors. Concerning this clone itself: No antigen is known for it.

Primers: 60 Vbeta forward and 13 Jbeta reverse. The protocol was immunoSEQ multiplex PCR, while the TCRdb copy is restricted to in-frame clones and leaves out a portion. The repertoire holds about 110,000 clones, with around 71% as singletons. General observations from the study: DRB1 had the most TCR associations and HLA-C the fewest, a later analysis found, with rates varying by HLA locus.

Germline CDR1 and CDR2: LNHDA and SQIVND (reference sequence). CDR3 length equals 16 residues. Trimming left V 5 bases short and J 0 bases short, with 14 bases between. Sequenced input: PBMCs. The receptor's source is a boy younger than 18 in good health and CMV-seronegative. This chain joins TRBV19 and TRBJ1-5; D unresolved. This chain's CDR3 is CASSPFRGYSNQPQHF. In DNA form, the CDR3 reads TGTGCCAGTAGTCCCTTCCGGGGTTATAGCAATCAGCCCCAGCATTTT. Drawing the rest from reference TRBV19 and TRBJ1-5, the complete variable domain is DGGITQSPKYLFRKEGQNVTLSCEQNLNHDAMYWYRQDPGQGLRLIYYSQIVNDFQKGDIAEGYSVSREKKESFPLTVTSAQKNPTAFYLCASSPFRGYSNQPQHFGDGTRLSIL.